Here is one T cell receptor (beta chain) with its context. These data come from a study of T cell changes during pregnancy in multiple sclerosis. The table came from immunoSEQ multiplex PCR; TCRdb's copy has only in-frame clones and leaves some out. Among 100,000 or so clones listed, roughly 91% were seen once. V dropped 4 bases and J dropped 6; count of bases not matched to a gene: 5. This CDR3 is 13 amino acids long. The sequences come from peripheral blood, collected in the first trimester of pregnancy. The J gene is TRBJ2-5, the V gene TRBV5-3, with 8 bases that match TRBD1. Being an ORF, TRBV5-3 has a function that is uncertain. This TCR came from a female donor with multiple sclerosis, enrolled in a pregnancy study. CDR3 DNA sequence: TGTGCCAGAAGCCCGGACAGGGCGAAGACCCAGTACTTC. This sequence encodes CARSPDRAKTQYF.